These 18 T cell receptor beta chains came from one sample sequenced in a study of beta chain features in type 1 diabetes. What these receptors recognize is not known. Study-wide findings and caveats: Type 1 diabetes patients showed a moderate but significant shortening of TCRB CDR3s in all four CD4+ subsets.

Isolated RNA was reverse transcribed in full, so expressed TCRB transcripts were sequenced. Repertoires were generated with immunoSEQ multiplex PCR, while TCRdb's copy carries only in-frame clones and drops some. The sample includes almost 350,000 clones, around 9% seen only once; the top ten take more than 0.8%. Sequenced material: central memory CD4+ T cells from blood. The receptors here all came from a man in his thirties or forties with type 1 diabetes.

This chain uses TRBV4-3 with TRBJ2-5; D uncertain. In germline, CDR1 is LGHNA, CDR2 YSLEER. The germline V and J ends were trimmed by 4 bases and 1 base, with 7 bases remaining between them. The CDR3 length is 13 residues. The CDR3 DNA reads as TGCGCCAGCAGCCCCATGATCCAAGAGACCCAGTACTTC. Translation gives CASSPMIQETQYF.

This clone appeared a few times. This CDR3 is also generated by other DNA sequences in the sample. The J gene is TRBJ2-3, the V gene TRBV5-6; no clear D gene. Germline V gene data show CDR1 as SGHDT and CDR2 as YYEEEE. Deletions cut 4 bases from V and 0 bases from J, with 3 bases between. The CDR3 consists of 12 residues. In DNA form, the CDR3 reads TGTGCCAGCAGCCCAAGCACAGATACGCAGTATTTT. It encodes CASSPSTDTQYF.

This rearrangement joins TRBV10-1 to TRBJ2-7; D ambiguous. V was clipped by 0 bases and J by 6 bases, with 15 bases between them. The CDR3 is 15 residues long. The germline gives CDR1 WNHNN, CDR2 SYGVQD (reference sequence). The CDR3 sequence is CASSESTAGLGEQYF. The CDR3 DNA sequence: TGCGCCAGCAGTGAGTCTACCGCCGGGTTGGGCGAGCAGTACTTC.

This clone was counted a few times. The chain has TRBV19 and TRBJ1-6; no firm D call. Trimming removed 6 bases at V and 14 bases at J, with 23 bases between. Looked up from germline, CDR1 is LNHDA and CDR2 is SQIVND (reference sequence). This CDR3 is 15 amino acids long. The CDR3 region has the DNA TGTGCCAGTAGCAGCCCTAGGACCGCGGGGATGACCCTCCACTTT. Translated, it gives CASSSPRTAGMTLHF. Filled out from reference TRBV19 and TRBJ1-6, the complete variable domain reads DGGITQSPKYLFRKEGQNVTLSCEQNLNHDAMYWYRQDPGQGLRLIYYSQIVNDFQKGDIAEGYSVSREKKESFPLTVTSAQKNPTAFYLCASSSPRTAGMTLHFGNGTRLTVT.

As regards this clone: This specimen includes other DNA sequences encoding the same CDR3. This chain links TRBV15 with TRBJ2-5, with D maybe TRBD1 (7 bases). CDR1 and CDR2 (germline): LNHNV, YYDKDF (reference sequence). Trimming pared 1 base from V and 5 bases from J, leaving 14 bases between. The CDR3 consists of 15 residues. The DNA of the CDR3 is TGTGCCACCAGCAGAGGTGGGCAGGGGGGCGAGACCCAGTACTTC. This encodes CATSRGGQGGETQYF. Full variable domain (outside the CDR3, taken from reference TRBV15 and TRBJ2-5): DAMVIQNPRYQVTQFGKPVTLSCSQTLNHNVMYWYQQKSSQAPKLLFHYYDKDFNNEADTPDNFQSRRPNTSFCFLDIRSPGLGDTAMYLCATSRGGQGGETQYFGPGTRLLVL.

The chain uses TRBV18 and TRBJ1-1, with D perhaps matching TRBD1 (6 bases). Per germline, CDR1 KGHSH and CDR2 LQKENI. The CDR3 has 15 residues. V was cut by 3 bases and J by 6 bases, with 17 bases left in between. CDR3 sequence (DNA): TGTGCCAGCTCACCCGGAGTTGCAGGGGAGTCTGAAGCTTTCTTT. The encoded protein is CASSPGVAGESEAFF.

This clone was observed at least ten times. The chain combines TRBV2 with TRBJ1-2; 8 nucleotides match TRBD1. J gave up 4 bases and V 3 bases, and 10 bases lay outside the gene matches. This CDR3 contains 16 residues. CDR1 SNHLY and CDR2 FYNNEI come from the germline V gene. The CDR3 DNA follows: TGTGCCAGCAGTGAGTTTTTCCCAGACAGGGGCTATGGCTACACCTTC. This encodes CASSEFFPDRGYGYTF.

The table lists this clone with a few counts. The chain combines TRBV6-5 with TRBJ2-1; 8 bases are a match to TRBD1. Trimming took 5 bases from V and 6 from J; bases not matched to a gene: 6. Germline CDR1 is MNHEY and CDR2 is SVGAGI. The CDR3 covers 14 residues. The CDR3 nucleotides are TGTGCCAGCAGTAACCAGGGGGCGACCAATGAGCAGTTCTTC. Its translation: CASSNQGATNEQFF.

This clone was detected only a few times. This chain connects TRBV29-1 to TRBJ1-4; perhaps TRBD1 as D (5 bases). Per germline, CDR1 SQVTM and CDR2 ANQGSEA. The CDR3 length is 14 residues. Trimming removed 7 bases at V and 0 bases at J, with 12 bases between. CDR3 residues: CSARDRATNEKLFF. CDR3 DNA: TGCAGCGCCAGGGACCGAGCAACTAATGAAAAACTGTTTTTT.

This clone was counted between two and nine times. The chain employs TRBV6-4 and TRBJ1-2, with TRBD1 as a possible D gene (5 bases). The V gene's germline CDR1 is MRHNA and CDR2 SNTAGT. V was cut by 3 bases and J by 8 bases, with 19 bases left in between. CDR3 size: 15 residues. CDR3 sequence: CASSERSGSAGGYTF. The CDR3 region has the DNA TGTGCCAGCAGTGAGAGAAGTGGCAGCGCAGGGGGCTACACCTTC.

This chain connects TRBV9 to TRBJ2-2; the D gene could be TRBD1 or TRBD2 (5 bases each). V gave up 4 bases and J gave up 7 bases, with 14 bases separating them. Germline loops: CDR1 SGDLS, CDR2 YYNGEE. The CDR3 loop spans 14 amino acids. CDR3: CASSPRDLRGELFF. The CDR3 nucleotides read TGTGCCAGCAGCCCCCGGGACCTCCGCGGGGAGCTGTTTTTT.

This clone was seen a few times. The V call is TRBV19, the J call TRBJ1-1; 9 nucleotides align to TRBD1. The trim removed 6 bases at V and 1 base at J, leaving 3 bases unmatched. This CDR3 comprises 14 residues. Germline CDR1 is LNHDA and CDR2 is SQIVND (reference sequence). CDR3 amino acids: CASRNRGRNTEAFF. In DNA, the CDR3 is TGTGCCAGTAGGAACAGGGGGCGGAACACTGAAGCTTTCTTT.

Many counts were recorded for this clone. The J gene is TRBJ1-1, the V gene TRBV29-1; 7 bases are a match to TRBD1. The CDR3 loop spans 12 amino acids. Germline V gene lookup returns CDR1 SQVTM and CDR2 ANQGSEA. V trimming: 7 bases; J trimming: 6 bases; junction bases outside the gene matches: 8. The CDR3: CSAGTVDAEAFF. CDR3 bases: TGCAGCGCCGGGACAGTGGATGCTGAAGCTTTCTTT.

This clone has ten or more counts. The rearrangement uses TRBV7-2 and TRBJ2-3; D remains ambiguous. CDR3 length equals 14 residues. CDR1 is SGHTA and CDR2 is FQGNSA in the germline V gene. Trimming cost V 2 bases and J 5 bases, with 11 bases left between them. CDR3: CASSLPQVGDTQYF. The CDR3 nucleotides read TGTGCCAGCAGCTTACCTCAGGTGGGAGATACGCAGTATTTT.

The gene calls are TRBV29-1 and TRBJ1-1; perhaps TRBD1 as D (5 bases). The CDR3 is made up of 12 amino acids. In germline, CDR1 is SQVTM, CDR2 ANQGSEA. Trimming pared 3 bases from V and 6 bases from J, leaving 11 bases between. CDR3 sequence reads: CSVDNGGSEAFF. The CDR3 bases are TGCAGCGTTGATAATGGGGGGTCTGAAGCTTTCTTT.

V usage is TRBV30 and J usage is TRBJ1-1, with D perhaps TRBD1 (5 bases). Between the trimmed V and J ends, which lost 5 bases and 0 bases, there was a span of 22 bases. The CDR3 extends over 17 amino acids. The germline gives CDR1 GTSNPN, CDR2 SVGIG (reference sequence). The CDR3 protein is CAWREEGSRGVNTEAFF. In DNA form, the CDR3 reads TGTGCCTGGCGTGAGGAGGGATCCCGGGGGGTGAACACTGAAGCTTTCTTT. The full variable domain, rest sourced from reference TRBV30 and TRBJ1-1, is SQTIHQWPATLVQPVGSPLSLECTVEGTSNPNLYWYRQAAGRGLQLLFYSVGIGQISSEVPQNLSASRPQDRQFILSSKKLLLSDSGFYLCAWREEGSRGVNTEAFFGQGTRLTVV.

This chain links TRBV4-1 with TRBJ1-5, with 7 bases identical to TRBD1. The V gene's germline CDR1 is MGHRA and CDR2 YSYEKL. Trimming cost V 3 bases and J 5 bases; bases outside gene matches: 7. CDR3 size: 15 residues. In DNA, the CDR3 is TGCGCCAGCAGCCATGAACAGACAGGGCATCAGCCCCAGCATTTT. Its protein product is CASSHEQTGHQPQHF.

The chain's CDR3 is CASSYSWGNTGELFF. CDR3 nucleotide sequence: TGTGCCAGCAGTTACTCGTGGGGGAACACCGGGGAGCTGTTTTTT. The chain couples TRBV6-5 to TRBJ2-2; D gene ambiguous. CDR3 size: 15 residues. V lost 0 bases to trimming and J lost 1 base, with 6 bases between them. Germline lookup yields CDR1 MNHEY and CDR2 SVGAGI.